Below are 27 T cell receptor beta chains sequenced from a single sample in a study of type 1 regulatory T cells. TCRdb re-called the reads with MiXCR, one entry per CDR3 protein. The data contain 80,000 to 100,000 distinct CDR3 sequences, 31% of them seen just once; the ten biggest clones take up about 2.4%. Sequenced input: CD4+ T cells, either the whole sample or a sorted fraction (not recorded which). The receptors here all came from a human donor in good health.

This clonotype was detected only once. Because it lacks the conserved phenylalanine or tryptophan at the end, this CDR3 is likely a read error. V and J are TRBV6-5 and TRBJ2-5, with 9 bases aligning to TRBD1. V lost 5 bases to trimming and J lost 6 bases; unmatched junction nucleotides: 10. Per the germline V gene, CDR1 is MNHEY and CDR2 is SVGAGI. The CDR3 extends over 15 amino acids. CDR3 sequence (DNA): TGTGCCAGCAGTCCATACCGGGACAGGGTTAAGACCCAGTACATC. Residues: CASSPYRDRVKTQYI.

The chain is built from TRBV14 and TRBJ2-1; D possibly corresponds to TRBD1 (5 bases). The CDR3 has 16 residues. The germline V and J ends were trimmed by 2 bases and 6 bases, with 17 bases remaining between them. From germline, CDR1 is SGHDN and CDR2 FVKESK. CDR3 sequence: CASSQSWTFGSNEQFF. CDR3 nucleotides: TGTGCCAGCAGCCAATCTTGGACATTCGGTAGCAATGAGCAGTTCTTC. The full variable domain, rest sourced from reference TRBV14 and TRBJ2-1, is EAGVTQFPSHSVIEKGQTVTLRCDPISGHDNLYWYRRVMGKEIKFLLHFVKESKQDESGMPNNRFLAERTGGTYSTLKVQPAELEDSGVYFCASSQSWTFGSNEQFFGPGTRLTVL.

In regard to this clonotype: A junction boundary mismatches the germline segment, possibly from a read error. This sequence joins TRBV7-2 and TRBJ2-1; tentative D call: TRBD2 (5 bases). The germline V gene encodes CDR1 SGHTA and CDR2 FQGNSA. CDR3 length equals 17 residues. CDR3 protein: CASSLNLVRRVKNVQFF. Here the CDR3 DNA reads TGTGCCAGCAGCTTAAATTTAGTCCGGCGGGTTAAAAATGTGCAGTTCTTC.

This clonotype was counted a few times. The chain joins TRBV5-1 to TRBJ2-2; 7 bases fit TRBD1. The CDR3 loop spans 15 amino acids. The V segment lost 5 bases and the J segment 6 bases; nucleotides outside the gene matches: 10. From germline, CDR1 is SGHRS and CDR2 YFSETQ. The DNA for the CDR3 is TGCGCCAGCAGTGACACAGTTACAGGGGCCGGGGAGCTGTTTTTT. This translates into CASSDTVTGAGELFF.

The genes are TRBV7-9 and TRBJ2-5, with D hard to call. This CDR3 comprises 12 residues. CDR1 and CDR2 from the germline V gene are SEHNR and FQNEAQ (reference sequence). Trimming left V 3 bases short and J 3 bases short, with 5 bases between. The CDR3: CASSLKEETQYF. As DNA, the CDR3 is TGTGCCAGCAGCTTGAAGGAAGAGACCCAGTACTTC.

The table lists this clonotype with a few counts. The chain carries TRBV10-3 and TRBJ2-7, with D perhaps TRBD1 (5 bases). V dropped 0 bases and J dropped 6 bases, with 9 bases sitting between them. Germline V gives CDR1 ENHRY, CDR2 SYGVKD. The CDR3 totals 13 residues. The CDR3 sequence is CAISESTGSEQYF. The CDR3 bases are TGTGCCATCAGTGAGTCTACAGGTTCCGAGCAGTACTTC.

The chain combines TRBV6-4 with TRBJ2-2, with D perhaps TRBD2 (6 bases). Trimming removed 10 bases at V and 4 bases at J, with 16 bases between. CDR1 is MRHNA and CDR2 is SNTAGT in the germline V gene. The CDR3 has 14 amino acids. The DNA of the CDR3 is TGTGCCACCTCCGGAGGGGCTGGCACCGGGGAGCTGTTTTTT. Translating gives CATSGGAGTGELFF.

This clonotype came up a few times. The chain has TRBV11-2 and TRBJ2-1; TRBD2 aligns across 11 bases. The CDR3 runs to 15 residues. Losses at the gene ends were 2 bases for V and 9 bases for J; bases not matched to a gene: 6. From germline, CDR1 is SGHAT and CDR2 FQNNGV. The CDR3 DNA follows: TGTGCCAGCAGCTTACTAGCGGGAGGATCGGGTGAGCAGTTCTTC. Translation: CASSLLAGGSGEQFF.

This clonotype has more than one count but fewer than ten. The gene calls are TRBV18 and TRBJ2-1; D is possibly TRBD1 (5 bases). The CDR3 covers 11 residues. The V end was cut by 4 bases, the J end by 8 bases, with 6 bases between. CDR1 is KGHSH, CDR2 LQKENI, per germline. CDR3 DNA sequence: TGTGCCAGCTCACGGGGCGATGAGCAGTTCTTC. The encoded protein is CASSRGDEQFF.

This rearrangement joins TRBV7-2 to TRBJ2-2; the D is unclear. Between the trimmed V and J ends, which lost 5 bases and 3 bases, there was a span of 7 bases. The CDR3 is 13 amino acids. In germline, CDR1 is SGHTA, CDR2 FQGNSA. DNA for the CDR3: TGTGCCAGCAGCGCCCATTACACCGGGGAGCTGTTTTTT. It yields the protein CASSAHYTGELFF.

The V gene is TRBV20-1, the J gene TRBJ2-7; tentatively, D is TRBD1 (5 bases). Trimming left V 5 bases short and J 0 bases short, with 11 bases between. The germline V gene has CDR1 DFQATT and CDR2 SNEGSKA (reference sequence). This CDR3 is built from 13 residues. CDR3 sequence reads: CSAPKGPSYEQYF. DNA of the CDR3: TGCAGTGCTCCGAAGGGGCCCTCCTACGAGCAGTACTTC.

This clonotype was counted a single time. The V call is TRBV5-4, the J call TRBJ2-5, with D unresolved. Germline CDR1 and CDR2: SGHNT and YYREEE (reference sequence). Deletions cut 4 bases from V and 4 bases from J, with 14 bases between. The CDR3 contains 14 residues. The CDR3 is CASSPPGPLETQYF. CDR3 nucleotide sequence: TGTGCCAGCAGCCCGCCAGGCCCCCTAGAGACCCAGTACTTC.

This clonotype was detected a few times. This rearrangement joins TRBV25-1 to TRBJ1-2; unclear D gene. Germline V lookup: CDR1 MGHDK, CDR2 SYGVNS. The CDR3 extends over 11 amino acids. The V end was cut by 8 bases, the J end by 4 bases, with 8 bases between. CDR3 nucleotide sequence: TGTGCCAGCGCAGATGGCTATGGCTACACCTTC. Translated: CASADGYGYTF.

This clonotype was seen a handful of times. This CDR3 is CSARTGEGIDTQYF. In nucleotides, the CDR3 is TGCAGTGCTAGGACGGGAGAGGGTATAGATACGCAGTATTTT. The rearrangement links TRBV20-1 to TRBJ2-3; D might be TRBD2 (6 bases). Germline CDR1 reads DFQATT; CDR2 reads SNEGSKA (reference sequence). V lost 3 bases to trimming and J lost 5 bases, with 15 bases between them. The CDR3 is 14 residues long.

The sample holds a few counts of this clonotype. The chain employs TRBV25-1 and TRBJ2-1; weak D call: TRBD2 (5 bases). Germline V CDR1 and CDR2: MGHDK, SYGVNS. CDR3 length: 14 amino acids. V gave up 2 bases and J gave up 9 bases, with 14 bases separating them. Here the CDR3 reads CASSEPRGIGEQFF. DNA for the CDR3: TGTGCCAGCAGTGAACCCCGGGGAATCGGTGAGCAGTTCTTC.

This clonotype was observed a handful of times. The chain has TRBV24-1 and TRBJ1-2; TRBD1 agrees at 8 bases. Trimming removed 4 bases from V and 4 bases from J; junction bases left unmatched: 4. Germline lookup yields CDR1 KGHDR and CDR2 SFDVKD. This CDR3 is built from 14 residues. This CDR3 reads CATSEPGQGYGYTF. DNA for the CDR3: TGTGCCACCAGTGAACCAGGACAGGGCTATGGCTACACCTTC.

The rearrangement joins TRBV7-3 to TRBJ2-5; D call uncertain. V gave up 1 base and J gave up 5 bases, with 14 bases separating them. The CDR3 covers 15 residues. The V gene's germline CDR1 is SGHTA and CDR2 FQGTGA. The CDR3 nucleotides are TGTGCCAGCAGCTTAAACCGGGCTAGTACGGAGACCCAGTACTTC. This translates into CASSLNRASTETQYF.

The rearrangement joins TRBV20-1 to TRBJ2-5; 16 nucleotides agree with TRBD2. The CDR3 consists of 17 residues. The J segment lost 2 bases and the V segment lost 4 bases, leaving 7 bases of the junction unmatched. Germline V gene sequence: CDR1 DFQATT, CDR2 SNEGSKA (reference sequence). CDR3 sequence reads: CSAIQGLAGGIQETQYF. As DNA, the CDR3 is TGCAGTGCTATCCAGGGACTAGCGGGAGGGATACAAGAGACCCAGTACTTC.

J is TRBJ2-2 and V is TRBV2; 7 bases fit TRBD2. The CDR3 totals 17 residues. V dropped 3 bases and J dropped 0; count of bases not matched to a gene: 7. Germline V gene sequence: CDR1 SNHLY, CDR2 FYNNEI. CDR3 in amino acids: CASSDLGGSANTGELFF. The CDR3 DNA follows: TGTGCCAGCAGTGATCTTGGCGGGAGCGCGAACACCGGGGAGCTGTTTTTT.

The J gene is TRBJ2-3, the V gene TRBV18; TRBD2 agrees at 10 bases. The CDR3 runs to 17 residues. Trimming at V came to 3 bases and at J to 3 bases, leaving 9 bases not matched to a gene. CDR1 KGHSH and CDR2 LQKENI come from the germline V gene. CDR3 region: CASSPGLAGVRTDTQYF. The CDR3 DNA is TGTGCCAGCTCACCCGGGCTAGCGGGAGTACGAACAGATACGCAGTATTTT. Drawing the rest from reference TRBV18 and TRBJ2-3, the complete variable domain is NAGVMQNPRHLVRRRGQEARLRCSPMKGHSHVYWYRQLPEEGLKFMVYLQKENIIDESGMPKERFSAEFPKEGPSILRIQQVVRGDSAAYFCASSPGLAGVRTDTQYFGPGTRLTVL.

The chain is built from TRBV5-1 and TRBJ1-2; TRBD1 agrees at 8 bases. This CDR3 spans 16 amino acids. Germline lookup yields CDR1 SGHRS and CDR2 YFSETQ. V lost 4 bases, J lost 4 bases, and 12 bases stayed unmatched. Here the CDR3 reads CASSDEGRGQGYGYTF. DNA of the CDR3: TGCGCCAGCAGCGACGAGGGCAGGGGGCAAGGCTATGGCTACACCTTC. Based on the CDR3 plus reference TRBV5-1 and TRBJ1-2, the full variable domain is KAGVTQTPRYLIKTRGQQVTLSCSPISGHRSVSWYQQTPGQGLQFLFEYFSETQRNKGNFPGRFSGRQFSNSRSEMNVSTLELGDSALYLCASSDEGRGQGYGYTFGSGTRLTVV.

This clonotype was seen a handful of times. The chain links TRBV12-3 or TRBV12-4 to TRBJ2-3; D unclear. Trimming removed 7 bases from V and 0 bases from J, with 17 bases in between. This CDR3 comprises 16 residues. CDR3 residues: CASTFLRSASTDTQYF. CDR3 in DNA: TGTGCCAGCACCTTTTTGAGGTCGGCTAGCACAGATACGCAGTATTTT.

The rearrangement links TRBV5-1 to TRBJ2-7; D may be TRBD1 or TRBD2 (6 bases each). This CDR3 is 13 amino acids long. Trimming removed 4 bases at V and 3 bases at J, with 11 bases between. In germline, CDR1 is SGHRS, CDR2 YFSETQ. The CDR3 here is CASSGGGLYEQYF. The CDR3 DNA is TGCGCCAGCAGCGGAGGGGGTCTCTACGAGCAGTACTTC.

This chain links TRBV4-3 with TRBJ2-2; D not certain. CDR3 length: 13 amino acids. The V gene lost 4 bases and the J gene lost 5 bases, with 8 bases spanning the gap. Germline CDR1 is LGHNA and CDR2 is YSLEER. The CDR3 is CASSRGWTGELFF. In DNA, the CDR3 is TGCGCCAGCAGCCGTGGGTGGACCGGGGAGCTGTTTTTT.

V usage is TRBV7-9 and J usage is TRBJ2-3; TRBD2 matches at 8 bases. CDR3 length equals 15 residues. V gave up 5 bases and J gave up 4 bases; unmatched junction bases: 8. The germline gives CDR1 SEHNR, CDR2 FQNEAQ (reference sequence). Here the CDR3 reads CASSPPAGGADTQYF. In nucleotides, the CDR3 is TGTGCCAGCAGCCCCCCCGCGGGAGGTGCAGATACGCAGTATTTT.

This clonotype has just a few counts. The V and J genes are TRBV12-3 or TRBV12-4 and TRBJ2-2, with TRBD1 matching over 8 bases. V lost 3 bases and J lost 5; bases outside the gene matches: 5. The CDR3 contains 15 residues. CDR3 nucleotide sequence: TGTGCCAGCAGTTTTGACAGGGGAAAAACCGGGGAGCTGTTTTTT. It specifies CASSFDRGKTGELFF.

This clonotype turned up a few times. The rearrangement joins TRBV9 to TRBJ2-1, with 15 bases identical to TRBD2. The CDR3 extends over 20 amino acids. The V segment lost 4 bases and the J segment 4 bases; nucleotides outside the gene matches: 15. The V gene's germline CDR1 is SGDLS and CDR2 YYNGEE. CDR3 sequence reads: CASSTGLAGGPRLGYNEQFF. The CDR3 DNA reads TGTGCCAGCAGCACCGGACTAGCGGGAGGGCCCCGTCTCGGGTACAATGAGCAGTTCTTC.